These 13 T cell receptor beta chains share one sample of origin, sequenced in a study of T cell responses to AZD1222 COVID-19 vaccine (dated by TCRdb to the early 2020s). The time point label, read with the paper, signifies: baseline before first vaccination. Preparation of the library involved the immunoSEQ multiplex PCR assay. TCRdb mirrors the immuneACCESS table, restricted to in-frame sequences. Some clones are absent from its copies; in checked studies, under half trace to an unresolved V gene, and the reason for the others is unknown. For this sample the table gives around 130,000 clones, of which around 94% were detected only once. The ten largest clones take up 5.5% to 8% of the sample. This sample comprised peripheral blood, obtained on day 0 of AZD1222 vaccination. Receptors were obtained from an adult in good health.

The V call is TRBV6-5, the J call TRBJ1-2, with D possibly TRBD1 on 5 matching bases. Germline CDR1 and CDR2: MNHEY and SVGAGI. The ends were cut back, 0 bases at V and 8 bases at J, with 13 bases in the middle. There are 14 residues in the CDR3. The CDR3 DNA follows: TGTGCCAGCAGTTACTCGCCAGGGTCGGTCGGCTACACCTTC. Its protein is CASSYSPGSVGYTF.

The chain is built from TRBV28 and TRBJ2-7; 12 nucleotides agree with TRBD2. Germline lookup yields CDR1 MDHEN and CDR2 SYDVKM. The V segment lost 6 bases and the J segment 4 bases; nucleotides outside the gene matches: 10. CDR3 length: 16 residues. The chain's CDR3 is CASRGGGLAGPYEQYF. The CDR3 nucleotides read TGTGCCAGCAGGGGAGGTGGACTAGCGGGACCTTACGAGCAGTACTTC.

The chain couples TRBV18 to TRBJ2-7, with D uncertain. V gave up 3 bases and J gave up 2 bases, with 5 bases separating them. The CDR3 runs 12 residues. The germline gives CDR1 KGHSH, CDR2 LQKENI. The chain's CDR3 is CASSPVTYEQYF. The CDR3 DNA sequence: TGTGCCAGCTCACCGGTCACCTACGAGCAGTACTTC.

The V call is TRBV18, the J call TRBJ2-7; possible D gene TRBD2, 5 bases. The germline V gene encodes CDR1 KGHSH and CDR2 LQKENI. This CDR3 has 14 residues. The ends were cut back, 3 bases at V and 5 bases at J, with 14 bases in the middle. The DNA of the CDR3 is TGTGCCAGCTCACCTTCCCAAGCGAGGGACGAGCAGTACTTC. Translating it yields CASSPSQARDEQYF.

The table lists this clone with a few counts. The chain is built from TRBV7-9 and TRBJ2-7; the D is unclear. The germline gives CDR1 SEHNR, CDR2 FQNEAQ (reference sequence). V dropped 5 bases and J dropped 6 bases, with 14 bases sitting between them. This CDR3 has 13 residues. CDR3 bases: TGTGCCAGCAGCACAGAGGTTTTTGGCGAGCAGTACTTC. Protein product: CASSTEVFGEQYF.

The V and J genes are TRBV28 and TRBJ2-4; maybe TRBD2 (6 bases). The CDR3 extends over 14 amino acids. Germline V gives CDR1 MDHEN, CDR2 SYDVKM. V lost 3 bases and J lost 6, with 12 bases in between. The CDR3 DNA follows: TGTGCCAGCAGTTTGCTACGACTAGTAAACATTCAGTACTTC. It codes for CASSLLRLVNIQYF.

CDR3 DNA sequence: TGTGCCACCGCCACAGGGGATTCACCCCTCCACTTT. Translated, it gives CATATGDSPLHF. The V call is TRBV24-1, the J call TRBJ1-6, with TRBD1 matching over 7 bases. From germline, CDR1 is KGHDR and CDR2 SFDVKD. This CDR3 is 12 amino acids long. V lost 9 bases, J lost 8 bases, and 3 bases stayed unmatched.

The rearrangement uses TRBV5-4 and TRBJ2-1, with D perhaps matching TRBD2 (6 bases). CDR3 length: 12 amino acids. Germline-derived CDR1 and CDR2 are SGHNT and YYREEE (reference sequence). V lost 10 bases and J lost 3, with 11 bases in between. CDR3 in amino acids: CAVGLGYNEQFF. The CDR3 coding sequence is TGTGCCGTGGGACTGGGCTACAATGAGCAGTTCTTC.

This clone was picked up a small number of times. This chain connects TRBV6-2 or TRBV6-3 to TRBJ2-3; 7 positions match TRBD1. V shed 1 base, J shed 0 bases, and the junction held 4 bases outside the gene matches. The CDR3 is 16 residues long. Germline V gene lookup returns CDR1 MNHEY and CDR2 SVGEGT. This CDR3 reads CASSYLDRLSTDTQYF. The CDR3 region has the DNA TGTGCCAGCAGTTACTTGGACAGGCTGAGCACAGATACGCAGTATTTT.

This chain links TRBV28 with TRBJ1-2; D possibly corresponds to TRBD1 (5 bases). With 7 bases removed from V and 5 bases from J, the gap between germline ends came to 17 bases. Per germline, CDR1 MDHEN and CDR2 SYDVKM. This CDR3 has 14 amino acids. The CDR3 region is CASTLAGVGYGYTF. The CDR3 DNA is TGTGCCAGCACCCTGGCGGGGGTAGGGTATGGCTACACCTTC.

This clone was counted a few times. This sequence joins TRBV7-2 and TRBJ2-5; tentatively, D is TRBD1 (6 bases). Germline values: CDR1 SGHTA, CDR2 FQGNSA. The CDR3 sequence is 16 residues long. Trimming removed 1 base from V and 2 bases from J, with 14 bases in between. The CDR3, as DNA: TGTGCCAGCAGCTTAGTGGGGGCCGCAATACAAGAGACCCAGTACTTC. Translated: CASSLVGAAIQETQYF.

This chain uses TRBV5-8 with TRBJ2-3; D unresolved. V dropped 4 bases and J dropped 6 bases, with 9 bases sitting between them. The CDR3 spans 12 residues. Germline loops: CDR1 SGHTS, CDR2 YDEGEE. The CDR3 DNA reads TGTGCCAGCAGCACAACCACTGATACGCAGTATTTT. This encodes CASSTTTDTQYF.

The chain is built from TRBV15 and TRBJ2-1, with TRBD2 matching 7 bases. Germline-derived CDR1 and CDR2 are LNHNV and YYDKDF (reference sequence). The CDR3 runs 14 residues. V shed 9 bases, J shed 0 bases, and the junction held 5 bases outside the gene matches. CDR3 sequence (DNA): TGTGCCACAACAGCGGGAAGCTCCTACAATGAGCAGTTCTTC. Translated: CATTAGSSYNEQFF.